A selection of T cell receptor beta chains follows, all from one sample in a study of T cell responses to AZD1222 COVID-19 vaccine. The method was immunoSEQ multiplex PCR; TCRdb's version includes in-frame clones alone and lacks a portion of them. The sample holds some 140,000 clones, about 87% seen once. Sample: peripheral blood, taken on day 0 of AZD1222 vaccination. These receptors were collected from an adult in good health. Both conserved end residues are part of each CDR3.

J gene,V gene,CDR3 protein
TRBJ2-1,TRBV24-1,CATSDLTGYGQFF
TRBJ1-2,TRBV6-5,CASSSWDRKEKYGYTF
TRBJ1-4,TRBV28,CASRTSHHEKLFF
TRBJ1-6,TRBV6-5,CASSYSGRGSNSPLHF
TRBJ1-2,TRBV7-9,CASSQRDIPIVSYGYTF
TRBJ1-6,TRBV11-3,CASRLTGMGWNSPLHF
TRBJ1-1,TRBV6-5,CASSPLAALNTEAFF
TRBJ1-6,TRBV9,CASSAPRDGRYNSPLHF
TRBJ2-1,TRBV19,CASSMSAGYNNEQFF
TRBJ2-7,TRBV6-2/TRBV6-3,CASSYRGQGTYEQYF
TRBJ1-6,TRBV28,CASSFISGHDSPLHF
TRBJ1-5,TRBV7-2,CASSLAPTVSNQPQHF
TRBJ2-7,TRBV4-2,CASSHGLAGGGYEQYF
TRBJ1-1,TRBV28,CASSTSRGYRTEAFF
TRBJ1-1,TRBV19,CASSRGAEAFF
TRBJ1-1,TRBV5-8,CASTRIGRGQAFF
TRBJ1-2,TRBV5-1,CASSLWMGELNGYTF
TRBJ2-3,TRBV6-5,CASSSPGTGGGDTQYF
TRBJ2-5,TRBV11-1,CASSLVFTGEETQYF
TRBJ1-5,TRBV5-1,CASSLAGDPNQPQHF
TRBJ1-2,TRBV7-9,CASSQRDRGNYGYTF
TRBJ1-2,TRBV7-3,CASRVHRDTEESRGYTF
TRBJ1-4,TRBV28,CASSPGLPTTNEKLFF
TRBJ1-2,TRBV27,CASSLSSTGSYGYTF
TRBJ2-1,TRBV27,CASSSRANEQFF
TRBJ1-4,TRBV30,CAWSRLKGAGEKLFF
TRBJ1-1,TRBV10-1,CASSSRIGENTEAFF
TRBJ1-2,TRBV28,CASRPQVRPGYTF
TRBJ1-1,TRBV11-1,CASSYTQGRGTEAFF
TRBJ1-6,TRBV19,CASSSQGTGDNSPLHF
TRBJ2-1,TRBV7-2,CASMGAGQYNEQFF
TRBJ2-1,TRBV6-5,CASSYSGPTYNEQFF
TRBJ1-1,TRBV6-5,CASGVSPEAFF
TRBJ2-3,TRBV27,CASSFGLAGGRADTQYF
TRBJ1-2,TRBV2,CASSRNRVPYGYTF
TRBJ1-2,TRBV9,CASSGRPEPNYGYTF
TRBJ1-1,TRBV14,CASSRQGSTEAFF
TRBJ1-1,TRBV28,CASSPTGVFTEAFF
TRBJ1-2,TRBV4-1,CASSQRTANYGYTF
TRBJ2-1,TRBV15,CATSIGTAYNEQFF
TRBJ2-2,TRBV5-4,CASSLGTGGTGELFF
TRBJ2-1,TRBV3-1/TRBV3-2,CASSLSYNEQFF
TRBJ1-2,TRBV19,CASRLLGTARGEGYTF
TRBJ2-7,TRBV5-1,CASSLGRASGSYEQYF
TRBJ2-1,TRBV5-6,CASSLFENEQFF